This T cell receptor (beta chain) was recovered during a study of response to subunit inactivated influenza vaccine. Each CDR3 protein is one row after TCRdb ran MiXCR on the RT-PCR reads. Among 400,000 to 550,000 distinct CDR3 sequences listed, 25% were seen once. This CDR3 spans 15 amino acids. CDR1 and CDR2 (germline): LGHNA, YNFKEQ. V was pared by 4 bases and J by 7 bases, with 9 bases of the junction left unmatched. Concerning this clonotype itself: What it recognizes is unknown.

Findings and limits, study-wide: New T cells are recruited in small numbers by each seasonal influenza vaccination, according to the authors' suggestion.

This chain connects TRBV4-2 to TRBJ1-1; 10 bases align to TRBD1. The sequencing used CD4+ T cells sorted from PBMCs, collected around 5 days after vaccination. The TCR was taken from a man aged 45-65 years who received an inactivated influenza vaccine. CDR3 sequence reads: CASSRVDRGRSEAFF. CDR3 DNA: TGTGCCAGCAGCCGAGTAGACAGGGGGCGGAGTGAAGCTTTCTTT.